The T cell receptor (beta chain) described here comes from a study of blood T cell repertoires in COVID-19 (TCRdb year 2020). About the investigation overall: The collaborator samples originated in the United States, Italy and Spain and spanned the acute and convalescent phases of COVID-19. The prospective study material was composed of cDNA or gDNA derived from T cells, B-cell-depleted T cells, or PBMCs. Deeply sampled blood TCRbeta repertoires from subjects exposed to, actively infected with, or recovered from COVID-19 were included in the dataset. The repertoires were made available in a free public database intended to serve as a resource for research on the immune response to SARS-CoV-2. Samples were obtained from the ongoing ImmuneRACE study (first 160 participants) and from some 1,300 subjects provided by 6 global collaborators. The sample metadata nearly always contained a de-identified subject ID, COVID-19 status, age in years and sex. Where available, HLA class I and class II types were taken from metadata supplied by the sample provider and were not determined by assay-based typing. The investigation overall reported the following: The quantity of clinical and demographic metadata differed by source and by participant and was supplied without curation.

The collaborating institutions used their own protocols to collect whole blood in K2EDTA tubes. Collaborator samples were shipped for TCRbeta analysis as frozen whole blood, isolated PBMCs, or DNA extracted from either sample type. TCRbeta CDR3 regions were amplified from genomic DNA using the immunoSEQ Assay, a bias-controlled multiplex PCR. In the paper's pipeline: The number of nucleated cells in each sample was estimated from the amplification of reference gene primers within the assay. To quantify the absolute abundance of each unique TCRbeta CDR3 rearrangement, sequence reads were collapsed and filtered. For each sample, productive Simpson clonality was calculated as the square root of Simpson's diversity index across productive rearrangements. As stored in TCRdb, this immuneACCESS dataset retains in-frame rearrangements with V and J assigned. A fraction of the clones does not appear; measured against another copy, unresolved V genes explain less than half of the discrepancy, and the remainder lacks a known reason. V and J calls and clone size are copied from that table; D and trimming were computed from the DNA. The sample has about 85,000 clones on record, about 80% of them singletons. The top ten constitute around 14% of the sample.

From the germline V gene, CDR1 is MGHRA and CDR2 is YSYEKL. V is cut back by 0 bases and J by 9 bases, with 6 bases in the junction unmatched. The CDR3 starts with the cysteine, ends with the phenylalanine, and has 16 residues. Kept here is only the CDR3 DNA, which spans 48 bases and is read in frame from base 1. This clone was counted a few times. There is no known antigen for this receptor. No base qualities exist here, and no much larger clone lies one base off it. The source of this sequence is a human donor in a cohort sampled during active COVID-19. The chain links TRBV4-1 with TRBJ1-6, and 9 junctional nucleotides match TRBD1. The specimen sequenced was peripheral blood. The CDR3 sequence is CASSQDEGQGSSPLHF. The base sequence is TGCGCCAGCAGCCAAGATGAGGGACAGGGATCTTCACCCCTCCACTTT.